One TCR beta chain is described in this entry. Its matching antigen is unknown. TCRdb analysed the reads with MiXCR anew, one entry per CDR3 protein. The sample consists of 680,000 or so distinct CDR3 sequences, approximately 33% of them appearing once. The V and J ends lost 1 base and 7 bases respectively, with 11 bases between them. This CDR3 region has 14 residues. CDR1 is LGHNA and CDR2 is YSLEER in the germline V gene. This sample was taken from a study of T cell repertoires in cytomegalovirus infection. For the study at large: Newly reported HLA-C-restricted and thoroughly characterized HLA-B-restricted CMV epitopes were employed. Signatures in public TCR beta sequences pointed to both CMV infection and matching HLA type. The study's findings and limits: Pooled public TCR beta family frequency picked out CMV carriers with the relevant HLA.

Sequencing used cultured PBMCs, obtained from culture after CMV antigen stimulation. This TCR derives from a human donor in good health (CMV status not recorded). Some clones in this sample may be carry-over from other donors' samples. The chain employs TRBV4-3 and TRBJ2-1, with a weak D call TRBD2 (5 bases). CDR3 nucleotide sequence: TGCGCCAGCAGCCAAGTCCCTCGCGGGAATGAGCAGTTCTTC. Translated: CASSQVPRGNEQFF.